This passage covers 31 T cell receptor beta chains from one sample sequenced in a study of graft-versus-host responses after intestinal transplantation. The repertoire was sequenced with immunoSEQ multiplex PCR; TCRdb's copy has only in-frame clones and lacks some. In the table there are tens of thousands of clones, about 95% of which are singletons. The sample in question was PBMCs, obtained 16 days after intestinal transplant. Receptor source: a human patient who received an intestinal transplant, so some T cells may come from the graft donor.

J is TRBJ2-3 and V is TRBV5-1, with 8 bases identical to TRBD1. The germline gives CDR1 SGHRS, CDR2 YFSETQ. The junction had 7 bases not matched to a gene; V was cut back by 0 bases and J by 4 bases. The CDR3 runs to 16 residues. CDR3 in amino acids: CASSLGWGQAADTQYF. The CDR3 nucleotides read TGCGCCAGCAGCTTGGGCTGGGGACAGGCAGCAGATACGCAGTATTTT.

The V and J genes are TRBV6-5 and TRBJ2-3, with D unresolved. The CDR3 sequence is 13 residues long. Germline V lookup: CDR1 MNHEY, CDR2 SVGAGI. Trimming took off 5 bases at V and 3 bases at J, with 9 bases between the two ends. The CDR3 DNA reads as TGTGCCAGCAGTAGGAGACCAACAGATACGCAGTATTTT. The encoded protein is CASSRRPTDTQYF.

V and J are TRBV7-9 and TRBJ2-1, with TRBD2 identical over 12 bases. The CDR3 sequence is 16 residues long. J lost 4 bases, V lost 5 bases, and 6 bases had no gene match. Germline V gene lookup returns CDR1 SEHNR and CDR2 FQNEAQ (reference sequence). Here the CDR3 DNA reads TGTGCCAGCAGCCGTACCGGGACTAGCGGGTACAATGAGCAGTTCTTC. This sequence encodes CASSRTGTSGYNEQFF.

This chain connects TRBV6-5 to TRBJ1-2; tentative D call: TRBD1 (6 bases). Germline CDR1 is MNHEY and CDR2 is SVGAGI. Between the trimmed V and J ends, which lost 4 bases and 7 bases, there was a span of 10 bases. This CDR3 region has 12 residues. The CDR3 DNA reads TGTGCCAGCAGTTCCGGGGGCCGTGGCTACACCTTC. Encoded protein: CASSSGGRGYTF.

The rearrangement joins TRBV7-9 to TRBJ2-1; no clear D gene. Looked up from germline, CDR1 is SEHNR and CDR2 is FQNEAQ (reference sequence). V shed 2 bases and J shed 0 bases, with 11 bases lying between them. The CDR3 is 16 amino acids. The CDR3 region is CASSLISWSSYNEQFF. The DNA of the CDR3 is TGTGCCAGCAGCTTAATTTCTTGGAGCTCCTACAATGAGCAGTTCTTC. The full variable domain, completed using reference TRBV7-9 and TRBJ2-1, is DTGVSQNPRHKITKRGQNVTFRCDPISEHNRLYWYRQTLGQGPEFLTYFQNEAQLEKSRLLSDRFSAERPKGSFSTLEIQRTEQGDSAMYLCASSLISWSSYNEQFFGPGTRLTVL.

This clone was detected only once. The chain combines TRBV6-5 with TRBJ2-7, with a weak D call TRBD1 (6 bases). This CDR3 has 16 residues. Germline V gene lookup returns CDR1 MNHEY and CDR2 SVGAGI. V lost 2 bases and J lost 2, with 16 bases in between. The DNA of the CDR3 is TGTGCCAGCAGTTACAATACAGGGAAAAGGGCCTACGAGCAGTACTTC. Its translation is CASSYNTGKRAYEQYF.

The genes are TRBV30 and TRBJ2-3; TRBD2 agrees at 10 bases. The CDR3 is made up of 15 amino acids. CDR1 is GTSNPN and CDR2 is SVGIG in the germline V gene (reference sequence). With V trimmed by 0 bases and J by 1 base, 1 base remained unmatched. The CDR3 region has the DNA TGTGCCTGGAGTGTAGGGACTAGCGGCACAGATACGCAGTATTTT. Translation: CAWSVGTSGTDTQYF. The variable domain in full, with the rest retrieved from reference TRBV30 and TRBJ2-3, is SQTIHQWPATLVQPVGSPLSLECTVEGTSNPNLYWYRQAAGRGLQLLFYSVGIGQISSEVPQNLSASRPQDRQFILSSKKLLLSDSGFYLCAWSVGTSGTDTQYFGPGTRLTVL.

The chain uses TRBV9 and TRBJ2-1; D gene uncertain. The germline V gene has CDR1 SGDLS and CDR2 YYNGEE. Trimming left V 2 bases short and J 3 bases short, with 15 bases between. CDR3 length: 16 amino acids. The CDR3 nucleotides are TGTGCCAGCAGCGTTCTTGCCCGGAGTTACTACAATGAGCAGTTCTTC. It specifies CASSVLARSYYNEQFF.

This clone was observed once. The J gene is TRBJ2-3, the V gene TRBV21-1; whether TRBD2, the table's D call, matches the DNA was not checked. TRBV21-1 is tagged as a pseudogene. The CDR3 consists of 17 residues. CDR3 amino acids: CASSNESSVPYTDTQYF. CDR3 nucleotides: TGTGCCAGCAGCAATGAGTCTAGCGTACCCTACACAGATACGCAGTATTTT.

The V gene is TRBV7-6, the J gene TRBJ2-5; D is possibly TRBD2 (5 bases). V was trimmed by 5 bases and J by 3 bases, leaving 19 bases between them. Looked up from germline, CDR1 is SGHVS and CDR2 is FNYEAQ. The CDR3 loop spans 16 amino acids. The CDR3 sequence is CASSNRPGVSKETQYF. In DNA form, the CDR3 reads TGTGCCAGCAGCAACCGTCCCGGGGTCTCCAAAGAGACCCAGTACTTC.

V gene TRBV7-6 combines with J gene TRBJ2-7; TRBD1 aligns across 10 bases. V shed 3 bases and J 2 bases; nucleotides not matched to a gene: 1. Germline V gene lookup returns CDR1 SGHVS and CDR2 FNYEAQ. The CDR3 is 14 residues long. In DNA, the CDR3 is TGTGCCAGCAGCTTTGGGACAGGGGCCTACGAGCAGTACTTC. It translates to CASSFGTGAYEQYF.

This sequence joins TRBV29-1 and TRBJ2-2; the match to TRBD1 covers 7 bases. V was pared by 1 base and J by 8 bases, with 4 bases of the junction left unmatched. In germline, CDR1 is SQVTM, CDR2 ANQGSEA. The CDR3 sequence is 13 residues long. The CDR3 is CSVEGGGQGELFF. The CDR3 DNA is TGCAGCGTTGAAGGTGGGGGACAGGGGGAGCTGTTTTTT.

The CDR3 is CASSYLAGSSYEQYF. In nucleotides, the CDR3 is TGTGCCAGCAGTTATTTAGCGGGGTCCTCCTACGAGCAGTACTTC. The chain uses TRBV28 and TRBJ2-7; TRBD2 matches 8 bases. CDR3 length: 15 amino acids. Unmatched junction bases numbered 5, after V lost 4 bases and J lost 0 bases. Germline lookup yields CDR1 MDHEN and CDR2 SYDVKM.

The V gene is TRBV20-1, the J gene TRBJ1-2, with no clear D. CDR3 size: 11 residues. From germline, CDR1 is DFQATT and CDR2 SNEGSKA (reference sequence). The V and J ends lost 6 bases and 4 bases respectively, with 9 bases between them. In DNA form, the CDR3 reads TGCAGTGCCCCCGAGGGCTATGGCTACACCTTC. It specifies CSAPEGYGYTF.

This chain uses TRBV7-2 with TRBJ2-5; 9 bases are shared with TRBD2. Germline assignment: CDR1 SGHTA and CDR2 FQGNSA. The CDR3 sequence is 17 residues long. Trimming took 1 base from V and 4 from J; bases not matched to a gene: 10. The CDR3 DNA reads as TGTGCCAGCAGCTTAGGGTCGGGGCTAGCGGGGACAGAGACCCAGTACTTC. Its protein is CASSLGSGLAGTETQYF.

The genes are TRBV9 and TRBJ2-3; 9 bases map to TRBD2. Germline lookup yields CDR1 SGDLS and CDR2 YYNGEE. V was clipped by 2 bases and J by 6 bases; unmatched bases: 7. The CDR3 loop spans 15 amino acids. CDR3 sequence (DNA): TGTGCCAGCAGCGTTAGCGGGAGAATAGGGGATACGCAGTATTTT. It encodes CASSVSGRIGDTQYF.

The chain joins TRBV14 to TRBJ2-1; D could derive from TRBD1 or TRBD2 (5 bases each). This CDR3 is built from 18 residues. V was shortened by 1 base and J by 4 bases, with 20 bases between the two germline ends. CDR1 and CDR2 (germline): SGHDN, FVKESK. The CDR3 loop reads CASSQGRWGSILYNEQFF. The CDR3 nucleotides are TGTGCCAGCAGCCAAGGTCGGTGGGGGTCAATCCTTTACAATGAGCAGTTCTTC.

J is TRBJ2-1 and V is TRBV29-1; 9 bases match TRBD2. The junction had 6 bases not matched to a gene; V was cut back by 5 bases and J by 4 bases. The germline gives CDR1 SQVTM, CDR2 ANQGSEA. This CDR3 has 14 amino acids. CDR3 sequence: CSVPLAGEYNEQFF. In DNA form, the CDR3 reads TGCAGCGTTCCACTAGCGGGTGAATACAATGAGCAGTTCTTC.

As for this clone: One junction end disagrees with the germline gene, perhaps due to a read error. The CDR3: CASSLGPLQETRYF. CDR3 nucleotide sequence: TGTGCCAGCAGCCTTGGACCGCTCCAAGAGACCCGGTACTTC. V and J are TRBV7-6 and TRBJ2-5; no reliable D call. Germline values: CDR1 SGHVS, CDR2 FNYEAQ. CDR3 length equals 14 residues.

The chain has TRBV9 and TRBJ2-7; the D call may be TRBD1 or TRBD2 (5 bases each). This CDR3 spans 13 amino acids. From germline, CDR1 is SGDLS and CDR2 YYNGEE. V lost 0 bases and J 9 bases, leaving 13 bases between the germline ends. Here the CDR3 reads CASSVAGTEGQYF. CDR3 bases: TGTGCCAGCAGCGTAGCGGGGACCGAGGGGCAGTACTTC. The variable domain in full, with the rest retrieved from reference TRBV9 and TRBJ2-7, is DSGVTQTPKHLITATGQRVTLRCSPRSGDLSVYWYQQSLDQGLQFLIQYYNGEERAKGNILERFSAQQFPDLHSELNLSSLELGDSALYFCASSVAGTEGQYFGPGTRLTVT.

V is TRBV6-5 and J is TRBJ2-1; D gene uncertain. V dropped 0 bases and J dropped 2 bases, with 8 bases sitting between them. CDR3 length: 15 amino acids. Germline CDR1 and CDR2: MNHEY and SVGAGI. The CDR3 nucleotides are TGTGCCAGCAGTTACTCTCTCGACCCCTACAATGAGCAGTTCTTC. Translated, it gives CASSYSLDPYNEQFF.

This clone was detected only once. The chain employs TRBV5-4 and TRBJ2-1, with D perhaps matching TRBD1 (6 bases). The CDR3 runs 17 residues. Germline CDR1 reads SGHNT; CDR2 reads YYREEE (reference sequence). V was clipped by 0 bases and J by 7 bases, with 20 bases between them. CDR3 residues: CASSLVPRTEQGNEQFF. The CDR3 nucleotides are TGTGCCAGCAGCTTGGTGCCCAGGACAGAACAAGGGAATGAGCAGTTCTTC. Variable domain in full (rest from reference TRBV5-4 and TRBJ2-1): ETGVTQSPTHLIKTRGQQVTLRCSSQSGHNTVSWYQQALGQGPQFIFQYYREEENGRGNFPPRFSGLQFPNYSSELNVNALELDDSALYLCASSLVPRTEQGNEQFFGPGTRLTVL.

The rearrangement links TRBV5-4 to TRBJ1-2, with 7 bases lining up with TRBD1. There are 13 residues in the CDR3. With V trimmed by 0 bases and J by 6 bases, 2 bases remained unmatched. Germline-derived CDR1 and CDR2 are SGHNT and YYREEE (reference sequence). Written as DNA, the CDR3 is TGTGCCAGCAGCTTGGTTACAGGGGATGGCTACACCTTC. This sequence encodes CASSLVTGDGYTF.

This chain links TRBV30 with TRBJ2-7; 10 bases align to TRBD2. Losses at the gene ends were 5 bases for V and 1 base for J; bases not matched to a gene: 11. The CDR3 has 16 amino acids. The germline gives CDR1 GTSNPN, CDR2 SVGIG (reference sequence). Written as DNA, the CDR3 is TGTGCCTGGGCGACTAGCGGGCCACTCCTTTCCTACGAGCAGTACTTC. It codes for CAWATSGPLLSYEQYF.

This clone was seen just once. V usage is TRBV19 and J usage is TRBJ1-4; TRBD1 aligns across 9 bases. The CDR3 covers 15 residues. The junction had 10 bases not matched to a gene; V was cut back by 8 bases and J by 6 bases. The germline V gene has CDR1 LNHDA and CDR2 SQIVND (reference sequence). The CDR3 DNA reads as TGTGCCAGTTCGATTTTGAGACAGGGGGATGAAAAACTGTTTTTT. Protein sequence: CASSILRQGDEKLFF.

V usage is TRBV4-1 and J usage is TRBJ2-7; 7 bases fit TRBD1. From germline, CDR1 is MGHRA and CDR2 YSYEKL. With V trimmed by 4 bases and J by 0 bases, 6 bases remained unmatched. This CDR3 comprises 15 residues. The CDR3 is CASSPSPGGSYEQYF. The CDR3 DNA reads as TGCGCCAGCAGCCCTAGCCCAGGGGGCTCCTACGAGCAGTACTTC.

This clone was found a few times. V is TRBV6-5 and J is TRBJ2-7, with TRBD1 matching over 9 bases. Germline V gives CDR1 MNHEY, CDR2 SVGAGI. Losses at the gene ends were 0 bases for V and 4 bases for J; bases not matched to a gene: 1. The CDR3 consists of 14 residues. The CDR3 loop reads CASSYSGQGYEQYF. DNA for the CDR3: TGTGCCAGCAGTTACTCGGGACAGGGTTACGAGCAGTACTTC.

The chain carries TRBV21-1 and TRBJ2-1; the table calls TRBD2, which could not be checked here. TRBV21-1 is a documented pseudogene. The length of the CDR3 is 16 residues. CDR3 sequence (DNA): TGTGCCAGCAGCAGGCCGACTAGCGGGAGGAGGGATGAGCAGTTCTTC. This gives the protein CASSRPTSGRRDEQFF.

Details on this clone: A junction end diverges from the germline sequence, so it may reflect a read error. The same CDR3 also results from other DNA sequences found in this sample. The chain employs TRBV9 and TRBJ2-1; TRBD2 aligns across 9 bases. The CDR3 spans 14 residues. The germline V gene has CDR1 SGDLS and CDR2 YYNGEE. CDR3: CASGGRGPYNEQFF. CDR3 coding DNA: TGCGCCAGCGGGGGGCGGGGACCCTACAATGAGCAGTTCTTC.

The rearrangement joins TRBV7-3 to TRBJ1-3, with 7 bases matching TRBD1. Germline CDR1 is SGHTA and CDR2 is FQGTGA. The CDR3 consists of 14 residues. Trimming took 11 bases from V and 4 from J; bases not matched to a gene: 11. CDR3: CAPKGQGGGNTIYF. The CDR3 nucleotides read TGTGCCCCCAAGGGGCAGGGGGGAGGAAACACCATATATTTT.

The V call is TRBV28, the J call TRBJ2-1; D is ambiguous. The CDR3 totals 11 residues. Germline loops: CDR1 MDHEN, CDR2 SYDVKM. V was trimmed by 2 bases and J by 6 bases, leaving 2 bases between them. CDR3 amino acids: CASSLTNEQFF. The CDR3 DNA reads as TGTGCCAGCAGTTTAACCAATGAGCAGTTCTTC.